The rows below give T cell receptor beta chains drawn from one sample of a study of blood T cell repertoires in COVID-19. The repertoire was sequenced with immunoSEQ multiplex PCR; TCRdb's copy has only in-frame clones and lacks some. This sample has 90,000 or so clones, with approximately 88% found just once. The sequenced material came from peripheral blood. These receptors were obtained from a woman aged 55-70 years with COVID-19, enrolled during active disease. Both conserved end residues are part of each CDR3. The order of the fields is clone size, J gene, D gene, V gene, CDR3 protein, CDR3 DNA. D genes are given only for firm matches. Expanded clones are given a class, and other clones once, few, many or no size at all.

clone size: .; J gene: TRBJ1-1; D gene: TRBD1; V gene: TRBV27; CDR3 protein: CASSPSTGLMNTEAFF; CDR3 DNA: TGTGCCAGCAGTCCCTCGACAGGGCTTATGAACACTGAAGCTTTCTTT
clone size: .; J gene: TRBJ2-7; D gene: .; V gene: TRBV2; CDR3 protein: CASSQVSRLNEQYF; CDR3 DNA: TGTGCCAGCAGTCAGGTGTCACGATTGAACGAGCAGTACTTC
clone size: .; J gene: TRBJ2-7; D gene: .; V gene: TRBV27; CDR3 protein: CATNRPGGRHEQYF; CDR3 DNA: TGTGCCACCAATCGACCCGGGGGGCGGCACGAGCAGTACTTC
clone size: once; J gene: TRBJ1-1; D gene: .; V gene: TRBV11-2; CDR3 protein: CASRTTRGPSNTEAFF; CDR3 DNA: TGTGCCAGCAGGACGACCAGGGGACCAAGTAACACTGAAGCTTTCTTT
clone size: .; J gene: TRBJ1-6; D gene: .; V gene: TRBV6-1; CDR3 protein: CASSEQGYNSPLHF; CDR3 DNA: TGTGCCAGCAGTGAACAGGGTTATAATTCACCCCTCCACTTT
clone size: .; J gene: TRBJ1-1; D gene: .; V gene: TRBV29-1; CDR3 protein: CSVSLWGRQYEAFF; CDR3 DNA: TGCAGCGTTTCCCTTTGGGGGCGTCAATATGAAGCTTTCTTT
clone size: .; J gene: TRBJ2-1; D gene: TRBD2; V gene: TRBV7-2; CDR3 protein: CASSSIAGSYNEQFF; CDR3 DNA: TGTGCCAGCAGCTCAATAGCGGGCTCCTACAATGAGCAGTTCTTC
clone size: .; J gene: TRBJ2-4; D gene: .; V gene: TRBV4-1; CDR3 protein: CASSQDRGNIQYF; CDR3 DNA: TGCGCCAGCAGCCAAGATAGAGGAAACATTCAGTACTTC
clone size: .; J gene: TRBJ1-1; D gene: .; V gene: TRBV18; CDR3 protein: CASSPPGQLNTEAFF; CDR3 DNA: TGTGCCAGCTCACCACCCGGACAGTTGAACACTGAAGCTTTCTTT
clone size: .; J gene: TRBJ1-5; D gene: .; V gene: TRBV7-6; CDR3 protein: CASSLTDVQPQHF; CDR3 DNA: TGTGCCAGCAGCTTAACAGACGTTCAGCCCCAGCATTTT
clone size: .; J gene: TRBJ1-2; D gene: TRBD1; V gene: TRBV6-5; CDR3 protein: CASSTYRGANYGYTF; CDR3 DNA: TGTGCCAGCAGTACATACAGGGGGGCTAACTATGGCTACACCTTC
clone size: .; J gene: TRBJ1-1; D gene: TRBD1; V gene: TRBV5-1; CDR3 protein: CASSLDGQGPYRAEAFF; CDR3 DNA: TGCGCCAGCAGCTTAGATGGACAGGGTCCATACCGCGCTGAAGCTTTCTTT
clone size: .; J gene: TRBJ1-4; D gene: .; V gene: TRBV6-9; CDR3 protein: CASSSRGRVVEKLFF; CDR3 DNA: TGTGCCAGCAGTTCACGCGGGAGGGTAGTCGAAAAACTGTTTTTT
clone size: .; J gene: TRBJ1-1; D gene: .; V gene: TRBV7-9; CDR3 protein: CASSPSGRVNTEAFF; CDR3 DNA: TGTGCCAGCAGCCCCTCCGGCAGGGTGAACACTGAAGCTTTCTTT
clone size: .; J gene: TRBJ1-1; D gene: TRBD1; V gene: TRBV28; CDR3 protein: CASSTGQGDTEAFF; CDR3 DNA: TGTGCCAGCAGTACGGGACAGGGTGACACTGAAGCTTTCTTT
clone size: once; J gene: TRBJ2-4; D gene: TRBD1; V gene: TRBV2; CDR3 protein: CASRTGTENIQYF; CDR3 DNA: TGTGCCAGCAGGACAGGGACGGAAAACATTCAGTACTTC
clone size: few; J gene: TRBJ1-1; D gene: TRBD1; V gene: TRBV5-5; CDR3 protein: CASSPGQGKYTEAFF; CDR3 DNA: TGTGCCAGCAGCCCGGGACAGGGGAAGTACACTGAAGCTTTCTTT
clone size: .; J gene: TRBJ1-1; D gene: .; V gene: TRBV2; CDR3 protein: CASSEVRTLTEAFF; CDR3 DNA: TGTGCCAGCAGTGAAGTGCGAACGTTAACTGAAGCTTTCTTT
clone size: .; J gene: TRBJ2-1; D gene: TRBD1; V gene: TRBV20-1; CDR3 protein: CSAREWDRVFF; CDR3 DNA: TGCAGTGCTAGAGAATGGGACAGGGTGTTCTTC
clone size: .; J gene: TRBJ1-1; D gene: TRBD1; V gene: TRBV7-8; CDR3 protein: CASSLDDRANTEAFF; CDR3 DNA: TGTGCCAGCAGCTTAGACGACAGGGCGAACACTGAAGCTTTCTTT
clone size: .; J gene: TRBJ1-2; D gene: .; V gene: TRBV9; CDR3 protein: CASSVGGDYGYTF; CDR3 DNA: TGTGCCAGCAGCGTAGGGGGGGACTATGGCTACACCTTC
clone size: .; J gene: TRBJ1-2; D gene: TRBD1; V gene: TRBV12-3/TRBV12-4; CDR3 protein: CASSPRQGSGYTF; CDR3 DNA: TGTGCCAGCAGTCCTCGACAGGGAAGTGGCTACACCTTC
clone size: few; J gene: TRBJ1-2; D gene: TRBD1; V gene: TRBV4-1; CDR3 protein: CASSQVQGANYGYTF; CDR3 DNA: TGCGCCAGCAGCCAAGTGCAGGGGGCTAACTATGGCTACACCTTC
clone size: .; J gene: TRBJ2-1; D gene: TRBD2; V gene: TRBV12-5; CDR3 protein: CASGLTRGGGNEQFF; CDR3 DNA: TGTGCTAGTGGTTTGACACGGGGGGGCGGCAATGAGCAGTTCTTC
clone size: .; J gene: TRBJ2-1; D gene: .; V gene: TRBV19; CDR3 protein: CASRTQGYEQFF; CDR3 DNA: TGTGCCAGTAGGACCCAGGGCTATGAGCAGTTCTTC
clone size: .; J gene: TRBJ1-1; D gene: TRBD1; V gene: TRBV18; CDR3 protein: CASSPTGTGYTEAFF; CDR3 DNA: TGTGCCAGCTCACCGACCGGGACAGGGTACACTGAAGCTTTCTTT
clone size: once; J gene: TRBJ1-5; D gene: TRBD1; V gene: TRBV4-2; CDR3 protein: CASSQWGQGSQPQHF; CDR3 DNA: TGTGCCAGCAGCCAGTGGGGACAGGGAAGTCAGCCCCAGCATTTT
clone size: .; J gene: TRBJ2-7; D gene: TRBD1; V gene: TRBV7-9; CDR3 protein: CASSPRGTGPYEQYF; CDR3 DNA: TGTGCCAGCAGCCCGCGGGGGACAGGGCCCTACGAGCAGTACTTC
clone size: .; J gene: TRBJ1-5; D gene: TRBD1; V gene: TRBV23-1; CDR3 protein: CASSQPGQGGNQPQHF; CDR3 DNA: TGCGCCAGCAGTCAGCCGGGACAGGGGGGCAATCAGCCCCAGCATTTT
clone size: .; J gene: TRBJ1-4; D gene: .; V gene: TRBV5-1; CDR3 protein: CASSFRVPNEKLFF; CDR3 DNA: TGCGCCAGCAGCTTCAGGGTTCCTAATGAAAAACTGTTTTTT
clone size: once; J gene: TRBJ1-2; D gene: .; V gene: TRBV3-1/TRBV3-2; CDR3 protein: CASSPLRGHGYTF; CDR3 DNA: TGTGCCAGCAGCCCCCTCAGGGGACATGGCTACACCTTC
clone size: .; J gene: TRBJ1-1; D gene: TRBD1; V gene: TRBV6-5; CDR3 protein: CASSPSARGDTEAFF; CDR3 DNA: TGTGCCAGCAGCCCATCGGCCAGGGGGGACACTGAAGCTTTCTTT
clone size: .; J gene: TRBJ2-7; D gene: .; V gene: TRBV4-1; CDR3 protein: CASSQAQDRRYEQYF; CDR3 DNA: TGCGCCAGCAGCCAAGCACAGGACCGTCGGTACGAGCAGTACTTC
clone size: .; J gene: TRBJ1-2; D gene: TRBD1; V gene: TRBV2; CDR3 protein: CASRDRNYGYTF; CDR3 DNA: TGTGCCAGCAGGGACAGGAACTATGGCTACACCTTC
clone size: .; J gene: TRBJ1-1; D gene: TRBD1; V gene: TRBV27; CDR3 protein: CASSSGQGRGLTEAFF; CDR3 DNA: TGTGCCAGCAGTTCGGGACAGGGGAGGGGATTAACTGAAGCTTTCTTT
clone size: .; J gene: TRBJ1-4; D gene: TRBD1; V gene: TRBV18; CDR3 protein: CASSPNRGRNEKLFF; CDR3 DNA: TGTGCCAGCTCTCCTAACAGGGGCAGAAATGAAAAACTGTTTTTT
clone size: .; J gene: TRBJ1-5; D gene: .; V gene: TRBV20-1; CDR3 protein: CSPLLNQPQHF; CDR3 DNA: TGCAGTCCTCTTTTAAATCAGCCCCAGCATTTT
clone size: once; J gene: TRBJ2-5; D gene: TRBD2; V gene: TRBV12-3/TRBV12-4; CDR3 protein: CASAQREGTQYF; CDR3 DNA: TGTGCCAGCGCCCAGAGGGAGGGGACCCAGTACTTC
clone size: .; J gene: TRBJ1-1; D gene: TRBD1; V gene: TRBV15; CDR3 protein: CATTGGGWVNTEAFF; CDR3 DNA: TGTGCCACTACAGGGGGCGGTTGGGTGAACACTGAAGCTTTCTTT
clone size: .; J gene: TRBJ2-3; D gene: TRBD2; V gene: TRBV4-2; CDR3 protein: CASSQENVGGGVVTDTQYF; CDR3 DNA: TGTGCCAGCAGCCAAGAGAACGTGGGTGGGGGGGTAGTAACAGATACGCAGTATTTT
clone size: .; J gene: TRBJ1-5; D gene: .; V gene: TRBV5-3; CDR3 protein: CANLTHRGNQPQHF; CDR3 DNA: TGTGCCAACCTCACTCACAGAGGCAATCAGCCCCAGCATTTT
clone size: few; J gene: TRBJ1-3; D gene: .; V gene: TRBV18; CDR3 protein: CASSPPGSGNTIYF; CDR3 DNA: TGTGCCAGCTCACCTCCGGGCTCTGGAAACACCATATATTTT
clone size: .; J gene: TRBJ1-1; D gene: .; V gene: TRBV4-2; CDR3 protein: CASSQPARGGLAEAFF; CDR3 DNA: TGTGCCAGCAGCCAACCAGCGAGGGGGGGCTTGGCTGAAGCTTTCTTT
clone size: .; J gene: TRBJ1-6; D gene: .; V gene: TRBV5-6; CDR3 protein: CASSWGANSPLHF; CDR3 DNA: TGTGCCAGCAGCTGGGGCGCGAATTCACCCCTCCACTTT